This TCR beta chain came from a study of response to subunit inactivated influenza vaccine. Notes on the study in general: That few new T cells are recruited by each seasonal influenza vaccination was the authors' suggestion.

TCRdb fed the RT-PCR reads into MiXCR, producing one record per CDR3 protein. The sample shows around 580,000 distinct CDR3 sequences, 14% of them seen only once. For this clonotype: No antigen is known for it.

CDR3 size: 15 residues. Trimming removed 6 bases at V and 0 bases at J, with 12 bases between. The chain employs TRBV12-3 or TRBV12-4 and TRBJ2-1, with D perhaps matching TRBD2 (6 bases). The receptor was isolated from a man aged 50-59 years who received an inactivated influenza vaccine. The starting material was PBMCs from blood, obtained approximately 13 days after vaccination. The CDR3 DNA reads as TGTGCCAGCAGGGGGGAGGCAGTCTCCTACAATGAGCAGTTCTTC. As protein: CASRGEAVSYNEQFF.